This is a list of T cell receptor beta chains from one sample in a study of tumor-infiltrating lymphocytes in localized non-small cell lung cancer. Produced via immunoSEQ multiplex PCR; TCRdb's table is partial and in-frame only. The sample has more than 20,000 clones; around 73% are singletons. The sample taken for sequencing was lung tumor tissue. The receptors derive from a human donor with non-small cell lung cancer. Each CDR3 is given with its conserved first and last residue. D genes are given only for firm matches. Clone size is shown for a subset of rows, as once, few, many or a class of expanded clone.

d_call: .; j_call: TRBJ2-3; clone_size: .; v_call: TRBV25-1; cdr3_nt: TGTGCCAGCAGGGAGGGGATGCGCACAGATACGCAGTATTTT; cdr3_aa: CASREGMRTDTQYF
d_call: .; j_call: TRBJ2-2; clone_size: few; v_call: TRBV9; cdr3_nt: TGTGCCAGCAGCGCCGCCTTAGGTATCGCCGGGGAGCTGTTTTTT; cdr3_aa: CASSAALGIAGELFF
d_call: .; j_call: TRBJ2-1; clone_size: .; v_call: TRBV2; cdr3_nt: TGTGCCAGCAGTGAAAGGGGACTCAACAACAATGAGCAGTTCTTC; cdr3_aa: CASSERGLNNNEQFF
d_call: .; j_call: TRBJ1-1; clone_size: few; v_call: TRBV29-1; cdr3_nt: TGCAGCGTTGGTGAGGGGTCGACTGAAGCTTTCTTT; cdr3_aa: CSVGEGSTEAFF
d_call: TRBD1; j_call: TRBJ1-2; clone_size: .; v_call: TRBV2; cdr3_nt: TGTGCCAGCAGTGAAACAGGGGCACATGGCTACACCTTC; cdr3_aa: CASSETGAHGYTF
d_call: .; j_call: TRBJ1-1; clone_size: .; v_call: TRBV4-3; cdr3_nt: TGCGCCAGCAGCTCCAGGGGCGACACTGAAGCTTTCTTT; cdr3_aa: CASSSRGDTEAFF
d_call: TRBD1; j_call: TRBJ1-2; clone_size: few; v_call: TRBV9; cdr3_nt: TGTGCCAGCAGCTTCTCAACAGGGGATCGGGGCTACACCTTC; cdr3_aa: CASSFSTGDRGYTF
d_call: TRBD1; j_call: TRBJ2-3; clone_size: once; v_call: TRBV9; cdr3_nt: TGTGCCAGCAGCGTAGAACAGGGGGTCACAGATACGCAGTATTTT; cdr3_aa: CASSVEQGVTDTQYF
d_call: TRBD2; j_call: TRBJ2-2; clone_size: .; v_call: TRBV11-2; cdr3_nt: TGTGCCAGCAGTCTAGCGGGGAACACCGGGGAGCTGTTTTTT; cdr3_aa: CASSLAGNTGELFF
d_call: .; j_call: TRBJ2-7; clone_size: few; v_call: TRBV12-5; cdr3_nt: TGTGCTAGTGGTGTGTTACTGGGGGGCGAGCAGTACTTC; cdr3_aa: CASGVLLGGEQYF
d_call: .; j_call: TRBJ2-2; clone_size: .; v_call: TRBV5-1; cdr3_nt: TGCGCCAGCAGCTTGGATCTGGGAATCGGGGAGCTGTTTTTT; cdr3_aa: CASSLDLGIGELFF
d_call: TRBD1; j_call: TRBJ1-1; clone_size: .; v_call: TRBV18; cdr3_nt: TGTGCCAGCTCACCTTTGCACAGGGGAATGAACACTGAAGCTTTCTTT; cdr3_aa: CASSPLHRGMNTEAFF
d_call: .; j_call: TRBJ2-2; clone_size: once; v_call: TRBV11-3; cdr3_nt: TGTGCCAGCAGCTTAGAAAACACCGGGGAGCTGTTTTTT; cdr3_aa: CASSLENTGELFF
d_call: .; j_call: TRBJ1-3; clone_size: .; v_call: TRBV12-2; cdr3_nt: TGTGCAAGTCGCAGCCCCGGGACAGGGGGTAATGGGAGCTCTGGAAACACCATATATTTT; cdr3_aa: CASRSPGTGGNGSSGNTIYF
d_call: .; j_call: TRBJ1-2; clone_size: .; v_call: TRBV5-1; cdr3_nt: TGCGCCAGCAGCGAACAGGGTTTCGGGGGCTACACCTTC; cdr3_aa: CASSEQGFGGYTF
d_call: .; j_call: TRBJ1-1; clone_size: .; v_call: TRBV7-9; cdr3_nt: TGTGCCAGCAGCCCCGGCTTGAACACTGAAGCTTTCTTT; cdr3_aa: CASSPGLNTEAFF
d_call: TRBD1; j_call: TRBJ2-3; clone_size: .; v_call: TRBV2; cdr3_nt: TGTGCCAGCAGGGCCGGGACAGGGGGCGGGGATACGCAGTATTTT; cdr3_aa: CASRAGTGGGDTQYF
d_call: .; j_call: TRBJ2-7; clone_size: few; v_call: TRBV18; cdr3_nt: TGTGCCAGCTCACCACCCCGGGGGGCTAACTACTCCTACGAGCAGTACTTC; cdr3_aa: CASSPPRGANYSYEQYF
d_call: TRBD1; j_call: TRBJ1-5; clone_size: .; v_call: TRBV9; cdr3_nt: TGTGCCAGCAGCGAGGGACAGGGATATGGTGTTCAGCCCCAGCATTTT; cdr3_aa: CASSEGQGYGVQPQHF
d_call: .; j_call: TRBJ1-2; clone_size: .; v_call: TRBV4-1; cdr3_nt: TGCGCCAGCAGCCAAGGATGGGCACTTCTTAACTATGGCTACACCTTC; cdr3_aa: CASSQGWALLNYGYTF
d_call: .; j_call: TRBJ1-1; clone_size: once; v_call: TRBV25-1; cdr3_nt: TGTGCCAGCAGTGAACTTTCCGACGTACGGGAAGCTTTCTTT; cdr3_aa: CASSELSDVREAFF
d_call: .; j_call: TRBJ2-1; clone_size: few; v_call: TRBV2; cdr3_nt: TGTGCCAGCATAGGAGGGAATGAGCAGTTCTTC; cdr3_aa: CASIGGNEQFF
d_call: .; j_call: TRBJ2-7; clone_size: once; v_call: TRBV6-5; cdr3_nt: TGTGCCAGCAGGGTCCAGGGGAGGCACGAGCAGTACTTC; cdr3_aa: CASRVQGRHEQYF
d_call: .; j_call: TRBJ2-3; clone_size: .; v_call: TRBV9; cdr3_nt: TGTGCCAGCAGCGTCCGTCCGTGGGATACGCAGTATTTT; cdr3_aa: CASSVRPWDTQYF
d_call: .; j_call: TRBJ2-5; clone_size: few; v_call: TRBV7-9; cdr3_nt: TGTGCCAGCAGCCCGGGGACGGAAGAAGAGACCCAGTACTTC; cdr3_aa: CASSPGTEEETQYF
d_call: .; j_call: TRBJ1-3; clone_size: .; v_call: TRBV5-1; cdr3_nt: TGCGCCAGCAGCCCGGGGCAGTCTGGAAACACCATATATTTT; cdr3_aa: CASSPGQSGNTIYF
d_call: .; j_call: TRBJ2-6; clone_size: medium-sized; v_call: TRBV29-1; cdr3_nt: TGCAGCGTACGTACCTCTGGGGCCAACGTCCTGACTTTC; cdr3_aa: CSVRTSGANVLTF
d_call: .; j_call: TRBJ2-2; clone_size: few; v_call: TRBV2; cdr3_nt: TGTGCCAGCAGTGAAAGGGAGGTGAACACCGGGGAGCTGTTTTTT; cdr3_aa: CASSEREVNTGELFF
d_call: .; j_call: TRBJ2-3; clone_size: .; v_call: TRBV4-1; cdr3_nt: TGCGCCAGCAGTCTCGGAAGGGGCACAGATACGCAGTATTTT; cdr3_aa: CASSLGRGTDTQYF
d_call: TRBD2; j_call: TRBJ2-1; clone_size: once; v_call: TRBV7-2; cdr3_nt: TGTGCCAGCAGCTCCCGGCTCCCGCGACTAGCGGGGGGGCACGAGCAGTTCTTC; cdr3_aa: CASSSRLPRLAGGHEQFF
d_call: .; j_call: TRBJ2-7; clone_size: .; v_call: TRBV10-3; cdr3_nt: TGTGCCATCAGTGACCCGGACATTACCGGCGAGCAGTACTTC; cdr3_aa: CAISDPDITGEQYF
d_call: TRBD1; j_call: TRBJ1-4; clone_size: .; v_call: TRBV30; cdr3_nt: TGTGCCTGGACCGATGAGGGGGACAGGCATGAAAAACTGTTTTTT; cdr3_aa: CAWTDEGDRHEKLFF
d_call: TRBD1; j_call: TRBJ2-3; clone_size: .; v_call: TRBV5-1; cdr3_nt: TGCGCCAGCAGCTTGTGGGGACAGGGTACCACAGATACGCAGTATTTT; cdr3_aa: CASSLWGQGTTDTQYF
d_call: TRBD2; j_call: TRBJ2-3; clone_size: .; v_call: TRBV11-3; cdr3_nt: TGTGCCAGCAGCCTTAGCGGGGGGGGCACAGATACGCAGTATTTT; cdr3_aa: CASSLSGGGTDTQYF
d_call: .; j_call: TRBJ1-1; clone_size: .; v_call: TRBV19; cdr3_nt: TGTGCCAGTAGTACGGGAGCGCTGAAGGCTTTCTTT; cdr3_aa: CASSTGALKAFF